This T cell receptor beta chain was observed in a study of control samples from healthy donors and cancer patients. CDR1 LNHNV and CDR2 YYDKDF come from the germline V gene (reference sequence). This CDR3 is built from 14 residues. Trimming left V 0 bases short and J 2 bases short, with 7 bases between. Clones were sequenced by immunoSEQ multiplex PCR, and TCRdb holds only the in-frame ones, with some missing. The sample yields roughly 120,000 clones, roughly 90% seen once. The source of this sequence is a woman in her forties or fifties in good health. Sequencing was performed on blood. V usage is TRBV15 and J usage is TRBJ1-2; D gene unclear. The CDR3 bases are TGTGCCACCAGCAGAGATACTGAGAACTATGGCTACACCTTC. Protein product: CATSRDTENYGYTF.